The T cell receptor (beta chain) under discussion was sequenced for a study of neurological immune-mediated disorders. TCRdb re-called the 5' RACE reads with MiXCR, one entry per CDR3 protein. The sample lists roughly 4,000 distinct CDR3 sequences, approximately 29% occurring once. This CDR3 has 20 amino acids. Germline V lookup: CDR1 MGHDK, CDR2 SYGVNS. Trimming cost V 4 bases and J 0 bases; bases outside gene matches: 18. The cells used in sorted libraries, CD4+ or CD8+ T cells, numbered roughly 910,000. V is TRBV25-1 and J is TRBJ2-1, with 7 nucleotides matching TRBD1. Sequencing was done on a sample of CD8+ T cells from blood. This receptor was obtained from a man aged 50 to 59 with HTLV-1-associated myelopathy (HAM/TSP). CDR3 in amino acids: CASSGLSTPWTGNSYNEQFF. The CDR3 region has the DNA TGTGCCAGCAGTGGCCTAAGTACCCCCTGGACAGGAAACTCCTACAATGAGCAGTTCTTC.